This entry lists 7 T cell receptor beta chains sequenced from one sample in a study of blood T cells in healthy people across ages. A second PCR, run for about 7 to 12 cycles, used a sample-barcoded 5' primer plus a J-beta primer mix. TCRdb independently ran MiXCR on the 5' RACE reads; one entry per CDR3 protein. The top ten clones hold roughly 22% of a sample with 700,000 or so distinct CDR3 sequences, over 20% of them seen once. Sample: blood. The origin of the receptors is an older man in good health.

This clonotype was detected a few times. The chain carries TRBV5-1 and TRBJ1-6; D call uncertain. CDR3 length equals 13 residues. V dropped 6 bases and J dropped 2 bases, with 6 bases sitting between them. Germline loops: CDR1 SGHRS, CDR2 YFSETQ. The CDR3 nucleotides are TGCGCCAGCATGGCTGCCTATAATTCACCCCTCCACTTT. This codes for CASMAAYNSPLHF.

This clonotype was seen only a few times. The rearrangement joins TRBV7-2 to TRBJ2-7, with 15 positions matching TRBD2. The CDR3 has 15 amino acids. With V trimmed by 5 bases and J by 5 bases, 4 bases remained unmatched. Germline V gene sequence: CDR1 SGHTA, CDR2 FQGNSA. This CDR3 reads CASSRTSGRAHEQYV. As DNA, the CDR3 is TGTGCCAGCAGCAGGACTAGCGGGAGGGCCCACGAGCAGTACGTC.

This clonotype came up a few times. The J gene is TRBJ2-4, the V gene TRBV20-1, with unresolved D. Germline-derived CDR1 and CDR2 are DFQATT and SNEGSKA (reference sequence). The V end was cut by 7 bases, the J end by 1 base, with 20 bases between. The length of the CDR3 is 16 residues. Here the CDR3 DNA reads TGCAGTGTTCCCACAATCGCGGCGGATGCCAAAAACATTCAGTACTTC. Translating it yields CSVPTIAADAKNIQYF.

This clonotype was observed at least ten times. This chain uses TRBV29-1 with TRBJ2-1; no firm D call. V was trimmed by 5 bases and J by 0 bases, leaving 11 bases between them. This CDR3 spans 14 amino acids. From germline, CDR1 is SQVTM and CDR2 ANQGSEA. In nucleotides, the CDR3 is TGCAGCGTTCATCGGGTTAGCTCCTACAATGAGCAGTTCTTC. This gives the protein CSVHRVSSYNEQFF.

This rearrangement joins TRBV11-2 to TRBJ1-4, with TRBD1 as a possible D gene (5 bases). The CDR3 totals 16 residues. Trimming took 4 bases from V and 8 from J, leaving 20 bases between them. Looked up from germline, CDR1 is SGHAT and CDR2 is FQNNGV. CDR3 sequence: CASSSSLREFSEKLFF. The CDR3 coding sequence is TGTGCCAGCAGCTCCTCCCTCAGGGAATTTTCCGAAAAACTGTTTTTT.

This clonotype came up a few times. The chain employs TRBV7-8 and TRBJ1-4, with D perhaps TRBD1 (5 bases). Trimming left V 4 bases short and J 8 bases short, with 8 bases between. Germline lookup yields CDR1 SGHVS and CDR2 FQNEAQ. This CDR3 spans 12 amino acids. CDR3 sequence reads: CASSSHREKLFF. The CDR3 DNA reads TGTGCCAGCAGCTCCCACAGGGAAAAACTGTTTTTT.

This clonotype appeared a few times. The chain links TRBV4-2 to TRBJ2-1; a possible D gene is TRBD1 (6 bases). The CDR3 runs to 16 residues. Germline CDR1 and CDR2: LGHNA and YNFKEQ. Trimming left V 9 bases short and J 7 bases short, with 25 bases between. This chain's CDR3 is CASTLGDRTLGNEQFF. The CDR3 DNA follows: TGTGCCAGTACCCTCGGAGACAGGACGTTAGGGAATGAGCAGTTCTTC.